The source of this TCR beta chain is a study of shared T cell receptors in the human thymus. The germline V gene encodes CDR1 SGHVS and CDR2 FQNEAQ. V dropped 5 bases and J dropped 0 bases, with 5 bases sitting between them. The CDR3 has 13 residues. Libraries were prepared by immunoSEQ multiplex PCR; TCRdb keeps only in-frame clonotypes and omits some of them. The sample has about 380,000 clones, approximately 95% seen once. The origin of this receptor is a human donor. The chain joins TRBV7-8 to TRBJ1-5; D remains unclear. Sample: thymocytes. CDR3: CASSEYSNQPQHF. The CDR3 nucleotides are TGTGCCAGCAGCGAATATAGCAATCAGCCCCAGCATTTT.